The clone carrying this TCR beta chain has just a few counts. This sample was included in a study of response to subunit inactivated influenza vaccine. Trimming stripped 10 bases from V and 5 bases from J, with 17 bases between. Germline lookup yields CDR1 MNHNS and CDR2 SASEGT. There are 13 residues in the CDR3. From the RT-PCR reads, TCRdb called clonotypes with MiXCR, one entry per CDR3 protein. The sample yields 860,000 or so distinct CDR3 sequences, 20% to 25% seen once. The TCR was taken from a man between 50 and 59 years old who received an inactivated influenza vaccine. V usage is TRBV6-1 and J usage is TRBJ2-5, with a tentative D call TRBD2 (6 bases). The sequencing used PBMCs from blood, collected 4 to 6 days after vaccination. The CDR3 bases are TGTGCCACCCGGGAGACCACGGGTGAGACCCAGTACTTC. This codes for CATRETTGETQYF.